This T cell receptor beta chain was identified during a study of post-analysis software for immune sequencing data. Study-level points and caveats: Controls showed lower frequencies than patients for roughly 5 TRBV segments, and TRBV5-6, TRBV5-1 and TRBV20-1 were among these.

Notes on this clonotype: What it binds is unknown.

After removal of 6 bases from V and 7 bases from J, the junction contained 6 bases not matched to a gene. The CDR3 extends over 14 amino acids. Germline lookup yields CDR1 SEHNR and CDR2 FQNEAQ (reference sequence). Unique molecular identifiers had been added to the TCR beta cDNA libraries. TCRdb re-analysed the PCR reads in MiXCR, keeping a single row per CDR3 protein. Seen here are 650,000 to 900,000 distinct CDR3 sequences, roughly 50% observed once, and the top ten hold over 4.5%. The source is a girl between 5 and 17 years old with multiple sclerosis. This rearrangement joins TRBV7-9 to TRBJ1-5; 10 bases are shared with TRBD1. Material for sequencing was blood. The CDR3 nucleotides read TGTGCCAGCAGTCCGACAGGGGGCGACCAGCCCCAGCATTTT. It specifies CASSPTGGDQPQHF.